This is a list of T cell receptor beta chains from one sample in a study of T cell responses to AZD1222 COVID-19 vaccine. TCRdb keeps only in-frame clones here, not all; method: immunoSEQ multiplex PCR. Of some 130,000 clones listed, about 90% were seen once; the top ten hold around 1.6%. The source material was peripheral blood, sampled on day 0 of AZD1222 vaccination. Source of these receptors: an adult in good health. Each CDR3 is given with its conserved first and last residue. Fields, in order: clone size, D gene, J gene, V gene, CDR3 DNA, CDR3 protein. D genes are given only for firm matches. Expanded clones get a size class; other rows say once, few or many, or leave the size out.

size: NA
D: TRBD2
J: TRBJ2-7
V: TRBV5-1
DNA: TGCGCCAGCAGCCTAACAGGGCTAGCGGGCTACGAGCAGTACTTC
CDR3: CASSLTGLAGYEQYF

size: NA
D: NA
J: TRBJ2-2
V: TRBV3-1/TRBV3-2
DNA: TGTGCCAGCAGCCAAGTTCACAGGGTGGTGGCCGGGGAGCTGTTTTTT
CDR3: CASSQVHRVVAGELFF

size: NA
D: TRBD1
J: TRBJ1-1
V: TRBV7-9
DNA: TGTGCCAGCAGCTTCAGACAGGGAGGCACTGAAGCTTTCTTT
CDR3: CASSFRQGGTEAFF

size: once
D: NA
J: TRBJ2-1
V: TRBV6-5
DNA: TGTGCCAGCACCTCAGGGAGCTCCTACAATGAGCAGTTCTTC
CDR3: CASTSGSSYNEQFF

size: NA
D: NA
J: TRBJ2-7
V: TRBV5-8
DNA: TGTGCCTCTGGGACGGGCAGAGACTACGAGCAGTACTTC
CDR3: CASGTGRDYEQYF

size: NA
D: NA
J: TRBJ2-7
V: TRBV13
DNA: TGTGCCAGCAGCCCCGCAGGTTACGAGCAGTACTTC
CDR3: CASSPAGYEQYF

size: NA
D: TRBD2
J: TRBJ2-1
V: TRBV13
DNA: TGTGCCAGCCGCGGGACTAGCGGGGGGGACGCGTTGGGGGAGCAGTTCTTC
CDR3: CASRGTSGGDALGEQFF

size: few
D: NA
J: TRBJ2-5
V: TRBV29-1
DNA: TGCAGCGTTGTGTGGGGGGCCGGGGAGACCCAGTACTTC
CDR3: CSVVWGAGETQYF

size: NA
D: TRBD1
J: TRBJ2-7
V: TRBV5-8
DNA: TGTGCCAGCAGCTTGAGAGGAACACCGGGACAGGGGGCGCGGCAGTACTTC
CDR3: CASSLRGTPGQGARQYF

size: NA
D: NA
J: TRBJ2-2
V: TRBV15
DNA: TGTGCCACCAGCAGAGATGTGGGAATCGGCGCCGGGGAGCTGTTTTTT
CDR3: CATSRDVGIGAGELFF

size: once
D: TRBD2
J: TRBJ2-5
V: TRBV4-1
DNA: TGCGCCAGCAGCCAACTTCTACTAGCGCAAGAGACCCAGTACTTC
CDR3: CASSQLLLAQETQYF

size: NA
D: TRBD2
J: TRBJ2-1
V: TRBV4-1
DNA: TGCGCCAGCAGCCGAGAGGTTAGCGGGGGGCCCAGGGATGAGCAGTTCTTC
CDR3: CASSREVSGGPRDEQFF

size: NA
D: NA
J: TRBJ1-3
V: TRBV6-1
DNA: TGTGCCAGCAGTGAAGAATCCCGAAGTGGAAACACCATATATTTT
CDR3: CASSEESRSGNTIYF

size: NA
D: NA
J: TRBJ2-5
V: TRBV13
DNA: TGTGCCAGCAGCTCGACAGAGGAAGAGACCCAGTACTTC
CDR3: CASSSTEEETQYF

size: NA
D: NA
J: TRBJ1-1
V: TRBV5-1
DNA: TGCGCCAGCAGCTTGGGACAAGAGAACACTGAAGCTTTCTTT
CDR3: CASSLGQENTEAFF

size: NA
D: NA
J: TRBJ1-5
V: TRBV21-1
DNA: TGTGCCAGCAGCAAATTCGGACAGGGCGGTCAGCCCCAGCATTTT
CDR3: CASSKFGQGGQPQHF

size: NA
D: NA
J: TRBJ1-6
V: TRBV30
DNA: TGTGCCTGGAGTACAGGTTTTCCTGGCGGTTCACCCCTCCACTTT
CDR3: CAWSTGFPGGSPLHF

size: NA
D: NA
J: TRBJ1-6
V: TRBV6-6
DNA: TGTGCCAGCAGTTACCCAGGGGAAATGAGGGGTTCACCCCTCCACTTT
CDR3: CASSYPGEMRGSPLHF

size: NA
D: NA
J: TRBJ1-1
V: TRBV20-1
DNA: TGCATAGGGACAGAAGCTTTCTTT
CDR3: CIGTEAFF

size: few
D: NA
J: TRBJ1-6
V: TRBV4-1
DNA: TGCGCCAGCAGCGTAACGTCACTGAGGGGAGGCAATTCACCCCTCCACTTT
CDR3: CASSVTSLRGGNSPLHF

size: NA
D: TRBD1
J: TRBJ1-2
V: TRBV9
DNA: TGTGCCAGCAGCCCGGGGACAGGGTCCTATGGCTACACCTTC
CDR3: CASSPGTGSYGYTF

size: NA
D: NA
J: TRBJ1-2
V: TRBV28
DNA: TGTGCCAGCAGTTTAGTCAACTATGGCTACACCTTC
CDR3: CASSLVNYGYTF

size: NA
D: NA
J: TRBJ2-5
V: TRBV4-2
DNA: TGTGCCAGCAGCCAAGCGGGCCCCGGCCATAAAGAGACCCAGTACTTC
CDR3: CASSQAGPGHKETQYF

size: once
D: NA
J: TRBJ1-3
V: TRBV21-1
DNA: TGTGCCAGCATCCAACCCCGGGACTTATTTTCAAGCACCATATATTTT
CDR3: CASIQPRDLFSSTIYF

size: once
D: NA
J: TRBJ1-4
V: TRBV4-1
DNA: TGCGCCAGCAGCCAAGATGAAGGGGATAATGAAAAACTGTTTTTT
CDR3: CASSQDEGDNEKLFF

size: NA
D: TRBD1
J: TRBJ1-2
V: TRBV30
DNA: TGTGCCTGGAGGTTCCAGGGGGGGGACTACGGCTACACCTTC
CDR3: CAWRFQGGDYGYTF

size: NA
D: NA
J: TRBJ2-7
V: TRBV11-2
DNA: TGTGCCAGTACCCGGGGCACGGTGGGGGAGCAGTACTTC
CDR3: CASTRGTVGEQYF

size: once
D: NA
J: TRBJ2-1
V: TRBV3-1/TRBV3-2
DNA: TGTGCCAGCAGCCATTATGCTACAGGGCAGTTCTTC
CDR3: CASSHYATGQFF

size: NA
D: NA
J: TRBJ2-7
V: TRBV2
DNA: TGTGCCATCGGCCGGGACCCAGACTACGAGCAGTACTTC
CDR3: CAIGRDPDYEQYF

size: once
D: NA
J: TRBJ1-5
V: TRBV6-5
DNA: TGTGCCAGCAGTCCGGGCGGCGGGAATCAGCCCCAGCATTTT
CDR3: CASSPGGGNQPQHF

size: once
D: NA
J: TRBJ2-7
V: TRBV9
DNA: TGTGCCAGCAGCGTAGGGCAGGGAATCACCTACGAGCAGTACTTC
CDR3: CASSVGQGITYEQYF

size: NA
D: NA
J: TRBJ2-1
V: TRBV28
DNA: TGTGCCAGCAGCCCTGGGGTGGTCAGCTCCTACAATGAGCAGTTCTTC
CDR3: CASSPGVVSSYNEQFF

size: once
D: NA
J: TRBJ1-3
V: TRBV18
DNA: TGTGCCAGCACAATCCGGACAGTTAACTCTGGAAACACCATATATTTT
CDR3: CASTIRTVNSGNTIYF

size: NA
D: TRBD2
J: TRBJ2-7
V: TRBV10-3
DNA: TGTGCCATCAGTGAGGGTTTAGCGGGGTATTACGAGCAGTACTTC
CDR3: CAISEGLAGYYEQYF

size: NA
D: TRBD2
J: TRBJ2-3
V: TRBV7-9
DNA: TGTGCCAGCAGCTTAGGAAGCGGGGGGTGGACAGATACGCAGTATTTT
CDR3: CASSLGSGGWTDTQYF

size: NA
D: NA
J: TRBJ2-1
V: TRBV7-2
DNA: TGTGCCGCAGGACAGACAAAGAGCAATGAGCAGTTCTTC
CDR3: CAAGQTKSNEQFF

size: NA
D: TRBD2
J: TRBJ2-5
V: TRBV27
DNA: TGTGCCAGCAGTTTCCGGACTCCCAAGACTAGCGGGGTTAAAGAGACCCAGTACTTC
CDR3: CASSFRTPKTSGVKETQYF

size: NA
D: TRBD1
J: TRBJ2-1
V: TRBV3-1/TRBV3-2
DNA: TGTGCCAGCAGCACCGAAGGGGGCCCTGAATACAATGAGCAGTTCTTC
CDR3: CASSTEGGPEYNEQFF

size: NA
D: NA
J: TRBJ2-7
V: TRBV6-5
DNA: TGTGCTGGGAAGGGACGCACGGCCGGCGAGCAGTACTTC
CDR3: CAGKGRTAGEQYF

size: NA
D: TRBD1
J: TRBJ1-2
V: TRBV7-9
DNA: TGTGCCAGCAGCTTAGGAGTGGCAGGGGGCTATGGCTACACCTTC
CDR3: CASSLGVAGGYGYTF

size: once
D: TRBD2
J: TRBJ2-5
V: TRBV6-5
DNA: TGTGCCAGCATCGGAGCAGCGGGGGGCCAAGAGACCCAGTACTTC
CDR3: CASIGAAGGQETQYF

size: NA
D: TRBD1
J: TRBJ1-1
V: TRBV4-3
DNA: TGCGCCAGCAGCCAAGTATGGACAGGGGGGATGAACACTGAAGCTTTCTTT
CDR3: CASSQVWTGGMNTEAFF

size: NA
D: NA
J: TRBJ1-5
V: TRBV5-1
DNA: TGCGCCAGCAGCTTGGAAGGGGGGCAGCCCCAGCATTTT
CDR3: CASSLEGGQPQHF

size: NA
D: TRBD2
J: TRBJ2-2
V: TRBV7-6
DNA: TGTGCCAGCAGCTTAGATCCTACTAGCGGCACGAACACCGGGGAGCTGTTTTTT
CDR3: CASSLDPTSGTNTGELFF

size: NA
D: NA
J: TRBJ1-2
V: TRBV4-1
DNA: TGCGCCAGCACCTCCGGGAGGGGCTTCTATGGCTACACCTTC
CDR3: CASTSGRGFYGYTF

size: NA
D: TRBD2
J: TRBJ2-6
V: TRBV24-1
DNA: TGTGCCACCAGTCCGGGGACTAGCGGGGCGTCCGGGGCCAACGTCCTGACTTTC
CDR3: CATSPGTSGASGANVLTF

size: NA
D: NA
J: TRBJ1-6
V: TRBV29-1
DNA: TGCAGCGTTGGTGAAGGTCCCAGGTCACCCCTCCACTTT
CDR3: CSVGEGPRSPLHF

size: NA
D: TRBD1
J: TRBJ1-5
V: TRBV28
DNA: TGTGCCAGCAGACATGACAGGGTAGGTGATCAGCCCCAGCATTTT
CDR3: CASRHDRVGDQPQHF

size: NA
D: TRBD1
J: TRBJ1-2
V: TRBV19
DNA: TGTGCCAGTAGTCCTAGGGACAGGGTTGGCTATACCTTC
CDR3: CASSPRDRVGYTF

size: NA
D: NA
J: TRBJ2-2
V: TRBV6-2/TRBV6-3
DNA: TGTGCCAGCAGTTACTCCTATACAATGGGAGCCGGGGAGCTGTTTTTT
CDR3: CASSYSYTMGAGELFF